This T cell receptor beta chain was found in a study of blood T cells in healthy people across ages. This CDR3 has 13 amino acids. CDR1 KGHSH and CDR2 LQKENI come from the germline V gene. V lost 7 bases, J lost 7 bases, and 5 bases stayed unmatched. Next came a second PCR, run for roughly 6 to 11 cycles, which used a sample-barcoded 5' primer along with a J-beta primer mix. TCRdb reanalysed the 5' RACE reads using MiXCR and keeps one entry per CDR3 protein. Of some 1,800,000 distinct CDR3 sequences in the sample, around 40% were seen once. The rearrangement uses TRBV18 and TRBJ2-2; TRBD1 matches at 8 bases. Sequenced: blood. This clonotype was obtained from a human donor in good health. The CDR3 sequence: CASCDRGNGELFF. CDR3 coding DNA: TGTGCCAGCTGTGACAGGGGCAACGGGGAGCTGTTTTTT.